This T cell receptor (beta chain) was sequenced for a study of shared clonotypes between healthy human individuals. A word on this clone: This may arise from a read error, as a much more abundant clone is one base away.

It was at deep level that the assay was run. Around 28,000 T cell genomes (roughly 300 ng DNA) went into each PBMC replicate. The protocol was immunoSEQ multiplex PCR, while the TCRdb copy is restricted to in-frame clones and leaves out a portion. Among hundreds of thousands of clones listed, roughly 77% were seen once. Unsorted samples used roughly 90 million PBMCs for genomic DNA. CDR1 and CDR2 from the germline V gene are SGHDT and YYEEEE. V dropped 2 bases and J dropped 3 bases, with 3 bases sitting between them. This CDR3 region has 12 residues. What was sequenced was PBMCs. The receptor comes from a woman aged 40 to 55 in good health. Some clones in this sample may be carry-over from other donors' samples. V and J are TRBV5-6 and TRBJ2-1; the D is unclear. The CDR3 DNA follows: TGTGCCAGCAGCTTCCGCTACAATGAGCAGTTCTTC. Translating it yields CASSFRYNEQFF. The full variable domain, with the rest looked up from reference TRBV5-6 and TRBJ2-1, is DAGVTQSPTHLIKTRGQQVTLRCSPKSGHDTVSWYQQALGQGPQFIFQYYEEEERQRGNFPDRFSGHQFPNYSSELNVNALLLGDSALYLCASSFRYNEQFFGPGTRLTVL.